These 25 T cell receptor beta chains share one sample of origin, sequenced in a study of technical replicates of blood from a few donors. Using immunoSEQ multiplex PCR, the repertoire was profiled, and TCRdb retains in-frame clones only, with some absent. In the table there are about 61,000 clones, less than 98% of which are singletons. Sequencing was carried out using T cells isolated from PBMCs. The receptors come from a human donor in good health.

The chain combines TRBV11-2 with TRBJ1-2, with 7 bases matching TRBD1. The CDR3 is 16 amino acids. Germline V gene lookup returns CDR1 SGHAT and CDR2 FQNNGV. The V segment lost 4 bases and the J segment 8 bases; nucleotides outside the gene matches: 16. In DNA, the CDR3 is TGTGCCAGCAGCTCTAATCGGGACAGAGTTGTTGACGGCTACACCTTC. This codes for CASSSNRDRVVDGYTF.

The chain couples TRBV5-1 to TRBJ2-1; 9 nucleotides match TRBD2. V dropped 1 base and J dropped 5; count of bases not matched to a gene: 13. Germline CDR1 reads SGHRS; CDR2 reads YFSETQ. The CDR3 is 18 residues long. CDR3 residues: CASSLWNRLAASNNEQFF. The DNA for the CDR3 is TGCGCCAGCAGCTTGTGGAACAGACTAGCGGCCAGTAACAATGAGCAGTTCTTC.

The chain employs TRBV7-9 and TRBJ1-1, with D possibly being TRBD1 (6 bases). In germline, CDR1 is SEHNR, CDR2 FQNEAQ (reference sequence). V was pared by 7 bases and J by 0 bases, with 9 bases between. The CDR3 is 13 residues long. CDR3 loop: CASKTGLNTEAFF. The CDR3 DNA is TGTGCCAGCAAGACAGGTTTGAACACTGAAGCTTTCTTT.

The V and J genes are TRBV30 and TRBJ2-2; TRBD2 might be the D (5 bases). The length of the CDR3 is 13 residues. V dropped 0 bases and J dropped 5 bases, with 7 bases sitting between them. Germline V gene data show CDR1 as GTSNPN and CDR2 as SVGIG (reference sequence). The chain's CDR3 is CAWSVPGTGELFF. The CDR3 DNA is TGTGCCTGGAGTGTTCCGGGGACCGGGGAGCTGTTTTTT.

CDR3 protein: CASSQDQGHEQYF. The CDR3 coding sequence is TGTGCCAGCAGCCAAGATCAGGGGCACGAGCAGTACTTC. The chain combines TRBV2 with TRBJ2-7, with D tentatively TRBD1 (6 bases). Looked up from germline, CDR1 is SNHLY and CDR2 is FYNNEI. This CDR3 is built from 13 residues. Deletions cut 6 bases from V and 5 bases from J, with 14 bases between. The variable domain in full, completed from reference TRBV2 and TRBJ2-7, reads EPEVTQTPSHQVTQMGQEVILRCVPISNHLYFYWYRQILGQKVEFLVSFYNNEISEKSEIFDDQFSVERPDGSNFTLKIRSTKLEDSAMYFCASSQDQGHEQYFGPGTRLTVT.

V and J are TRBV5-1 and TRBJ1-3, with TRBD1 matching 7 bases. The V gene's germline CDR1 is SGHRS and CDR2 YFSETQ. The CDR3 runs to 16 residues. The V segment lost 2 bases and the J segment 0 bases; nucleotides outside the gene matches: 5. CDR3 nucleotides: TGCGCCAGCAGCTTAGCGGACAGGCCCTCTGGAAACACCATATATTTT. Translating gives CASSLADRPSGNTIYF.

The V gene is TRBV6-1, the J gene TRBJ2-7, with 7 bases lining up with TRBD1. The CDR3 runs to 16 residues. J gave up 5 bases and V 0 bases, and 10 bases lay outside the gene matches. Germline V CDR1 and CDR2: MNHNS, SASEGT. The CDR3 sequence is CASSEAPPGQVHEQYF. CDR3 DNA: TGTGCCAGCAGTGAAGCCCCCCCCGGACAGGTCCACGAGCAGTACTTC.

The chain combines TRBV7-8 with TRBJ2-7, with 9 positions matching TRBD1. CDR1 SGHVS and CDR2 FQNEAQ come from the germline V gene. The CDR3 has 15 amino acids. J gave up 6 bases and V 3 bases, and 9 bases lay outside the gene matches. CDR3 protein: CASSFRDRAASEQYF. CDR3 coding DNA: TGTGCCAGCAGCTTTAGGGACAGGGCAGCCTCCGAGCAGTACTTC.

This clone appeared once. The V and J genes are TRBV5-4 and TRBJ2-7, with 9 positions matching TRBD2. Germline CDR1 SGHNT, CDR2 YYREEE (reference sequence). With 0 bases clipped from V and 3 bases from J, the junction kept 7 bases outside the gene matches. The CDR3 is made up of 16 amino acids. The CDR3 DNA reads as TGTGCCAGCAGCTTGGGCCTGCGGGGGGGCCGCTACGAGCAGTACTTC. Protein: CASSLGLRGGRYEQYF.

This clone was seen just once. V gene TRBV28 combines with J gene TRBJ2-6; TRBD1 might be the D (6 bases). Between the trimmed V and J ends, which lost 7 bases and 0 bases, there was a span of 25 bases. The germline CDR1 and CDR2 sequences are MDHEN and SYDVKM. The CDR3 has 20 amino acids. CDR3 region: CASIFGGQWGKSSGANVLTF. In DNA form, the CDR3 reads TGTGCCAGCATCTTTGGGGGCCAATGGGGCAAGAGCTCTGGGGCCAACGTCCTGACTTTC.

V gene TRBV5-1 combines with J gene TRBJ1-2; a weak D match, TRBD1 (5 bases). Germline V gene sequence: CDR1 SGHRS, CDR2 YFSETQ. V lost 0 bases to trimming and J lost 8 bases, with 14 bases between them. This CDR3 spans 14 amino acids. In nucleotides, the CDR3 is TGCGCCAGCAGCTTGGAGCCGGGGGTGTGCGGCTACACCTTC. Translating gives CASSLEPGVCGYTF.

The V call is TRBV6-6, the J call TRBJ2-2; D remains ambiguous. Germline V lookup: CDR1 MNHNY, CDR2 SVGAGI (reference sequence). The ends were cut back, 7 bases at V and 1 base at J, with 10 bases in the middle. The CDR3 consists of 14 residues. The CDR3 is CASKSQRNTGELFF. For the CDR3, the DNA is TGTGCCAGCAAGTCCCAGCGGAACACCGGGGAGCTGTTTTTT.

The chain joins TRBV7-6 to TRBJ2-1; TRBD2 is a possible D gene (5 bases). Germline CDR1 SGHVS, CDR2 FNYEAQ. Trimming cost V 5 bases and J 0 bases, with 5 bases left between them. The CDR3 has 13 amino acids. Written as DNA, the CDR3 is TGTGCCAGCAGCGGAGGCTCCTACAATGAGCAGTTCTTC. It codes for CASSGGSYNEQFF.

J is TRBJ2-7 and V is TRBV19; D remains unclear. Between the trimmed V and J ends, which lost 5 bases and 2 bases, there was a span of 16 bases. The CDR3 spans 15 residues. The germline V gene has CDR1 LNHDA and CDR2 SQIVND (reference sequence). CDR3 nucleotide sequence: TGTGCCAGTAGTTCTATGGAGCTCTACCCCTACGAGCAGTACTTC. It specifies CASSSMELYPYEQYF.

CDR3 sequence (DNA): TGTGCCAGCAGCCTCTCAGGGCAGACTGAAGCTTTCTTT. Encoded protein: CASSLSGQTEAFF. This rearrangement joins TRBV9 to TRBJ1-1; perhaps TRBD1 as D (5 bases). Trimming removed 4 bases at V and 5 bases at J, with 12 bases between. Germline CDR1 and CDR2: SGDLS and YYNGEE. The CDR3 loop spans 13 amino acids.

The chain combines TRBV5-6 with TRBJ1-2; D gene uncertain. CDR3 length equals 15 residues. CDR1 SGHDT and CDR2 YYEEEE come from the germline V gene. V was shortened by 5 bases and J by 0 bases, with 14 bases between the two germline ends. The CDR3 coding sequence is TGTGCCAGCAGGCCCCTTTCGAGGGCTAACTATGGCTACACCTTC. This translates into CASRPLSRANYGYTF. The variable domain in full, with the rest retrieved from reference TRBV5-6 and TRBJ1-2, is DAGVTQSPTHLIKTRGQQVTLRCSPKSGHDTVSWYQQALGQGPQFIFQYYEEEERQRGNFPDRFSGHQFPNYSSELNVNALLLGDSALYLCASRPLSRANYGYTFGSGTRLTVV.

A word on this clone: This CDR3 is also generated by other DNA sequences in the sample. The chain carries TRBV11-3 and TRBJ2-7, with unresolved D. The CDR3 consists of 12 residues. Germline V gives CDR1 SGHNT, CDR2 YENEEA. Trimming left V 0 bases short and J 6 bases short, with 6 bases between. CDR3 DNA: TGTGCCAGCAGCTTAGATCGAGGCGAGCAGTACTTC. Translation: CASSLDRGEQYF. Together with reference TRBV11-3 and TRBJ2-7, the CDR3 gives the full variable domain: EAGVVQSPRYKIIEKKQPVAFWCNPISGHNTLYWYLQNLGQGPELLIRYENEEAVDDSQLPKDRFSAERLKGVDSTLKIQPAELGDSAVYLCASSLDRGEQYFGPGTRLTVT.

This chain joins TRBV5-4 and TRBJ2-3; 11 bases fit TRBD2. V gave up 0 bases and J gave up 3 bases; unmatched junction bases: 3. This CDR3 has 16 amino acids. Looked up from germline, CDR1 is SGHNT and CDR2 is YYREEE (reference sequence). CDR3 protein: CASSLVLAGVTDTQYF. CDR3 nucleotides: TGTGCCAGCAGCTTGGTACTAGCGGGAGTAACAGATACGCAGTATTTT.

CDR3 DNA: TGCAGCGTTAACTCACCACAAGAGACCCAGTACTTC. Translating it yields CSVNSPQETQYF. The chain joins TRBV29-1 to TRBJ2-5; D not resolved. The CDR3 is 12 residues long. The ends were cut back, 5 bases at V and 2 bases at J, with 9 bases in the middle. Germline CDR1 reads SQVTM; CDR2 reads ANQGSEA.

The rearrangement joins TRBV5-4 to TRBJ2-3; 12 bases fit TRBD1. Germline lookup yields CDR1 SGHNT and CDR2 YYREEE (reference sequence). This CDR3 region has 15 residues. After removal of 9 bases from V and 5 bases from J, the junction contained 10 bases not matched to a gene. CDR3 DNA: TGTGCCACCAGATCTGGGACAGGGGGCCAAGATACGCAGTATTTT. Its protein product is CATRSGTGGQDTQYF.

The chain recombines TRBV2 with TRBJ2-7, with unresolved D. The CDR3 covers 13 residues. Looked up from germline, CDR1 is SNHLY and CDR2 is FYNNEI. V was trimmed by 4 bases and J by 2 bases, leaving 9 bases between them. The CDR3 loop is CASSAVQAYEQYF. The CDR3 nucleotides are TGTGCCAGCAGTGCAGTTCAGGCCTACGAGCAGTACTTC.

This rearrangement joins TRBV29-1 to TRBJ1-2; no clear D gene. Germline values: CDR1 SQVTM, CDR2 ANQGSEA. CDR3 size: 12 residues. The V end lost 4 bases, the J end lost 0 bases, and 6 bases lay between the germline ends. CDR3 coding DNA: TGCAGCGTTGGAGGATCTAACTATGGCTACACCTTC. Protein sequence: CSVGGSNYGYTF.

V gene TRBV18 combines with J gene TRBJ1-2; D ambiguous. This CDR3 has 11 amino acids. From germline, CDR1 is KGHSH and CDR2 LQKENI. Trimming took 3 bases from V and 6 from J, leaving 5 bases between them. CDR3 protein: CASSPIHGYTF. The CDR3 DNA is TGTGCCAGCTCACCCATCCATGGCTACACCTTC.

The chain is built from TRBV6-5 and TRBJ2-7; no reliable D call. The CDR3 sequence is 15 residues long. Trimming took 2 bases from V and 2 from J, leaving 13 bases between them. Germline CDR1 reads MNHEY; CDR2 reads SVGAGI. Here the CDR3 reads CASSYDFGGTYEQYF. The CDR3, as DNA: TGTGCCAGCAGTTACGATTTTGGCGGAACCTACGAGCAGTACTTC.

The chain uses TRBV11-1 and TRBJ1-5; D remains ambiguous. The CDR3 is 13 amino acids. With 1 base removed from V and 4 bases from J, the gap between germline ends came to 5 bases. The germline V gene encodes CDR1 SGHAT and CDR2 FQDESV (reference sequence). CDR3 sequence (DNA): TGTGCCAGCAGCTTAGGAGTGAATCAGCCCCAGCATTTT. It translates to CASSLGVNQPQHF.